Listed below are T cell receptor beta chains from one sample, sequenced in a study of blood T cell repertoires in COVID-19. The data were produced by immunoSEQ multiplex PCR, yet TCRdb's version contains in-frame clones alone and is incomplete. The sample records 120,000 or so clones, around 82% being singletons. Sequencing used peripheral blood. These receptors originate from a woman aged 55-75 years with acute or convalescent COVID-19. The CDR3 runs from the conserved cysteine through the conserved F or W. Fields, in order: J gene, V gene, clone size, D gene, CDR3 DNA, CDR3 protein. D genes are given only for firm matches. Only part of the rows carry a size: once, few, many, or a class if the clone is expanded.

j_gene: TRBJ1-1
v_gene: TRBV6-5
abundance: .
d_gene: TRBD1
CDR3nt: TGTGCCAGCAGGACAGGGGGCACGGACACTGAAGCTTTCTTT
CDR3aa: CASRTGGTDTEAFF

j_gene: TRBJ2-7
v_gene: TRBV4-2
abundance: .
d_gene: TRBD1
CDR3nt: TGTGCCAGCAGCCAAGGACCGGGACAGGGGGCGGAGGAGCAGTACTTC
CDR3aa: CASSQGPGQGAEEQYF

j_gene: TRBJ1-4
v_gene: TRBV7-9
abundance: .
d_gene: .
CDR3nt: TGTGCCAGCAGCTTGATGGAGGCTAATGAAAAACTGTTTTTT
CDR3aa: CASSLMEANEKLFF

j_gene: TRBJ2-1
v_gene: TRBV3-1/TRBV3-2
abundance: .
d_gene: .
CDR3nt: TGTGCCAGCAGCCAAGGGTCCAGGCCCTACAATGAGCAGTTCTTC
CDR3aa: CASSQGSRPYNEQFF

j_gene: TRBJ1-4
v_gene: TRBV5-5
abundance: .
d_gene: TRBD1
CDR3nt: TGTGCCAGCAGTTTAGGAGGGACAGGGGGCCTTAATGAAAAACTGTTTTTT
CDR3aa: CASSLGGTGGLNEKLFF

j_gene: TRBJ2-5
v_gene: TRBV10-3
abundance: .
d_gene: TRBD1
CDR3nt: TGTGCCATCAGTGAAAGGTCGAAGGGGGCGCGGGAGACCCAGTACTTC
CDR3aa: CAISERSKGARETQYF

j_gene: TRBJ1-4
v_gene: TRBV28
abundance: once
d_gene: .
CDR3nt: TGTGCCAGCAGTTTTTCTAGGTCTAGGGAAAAACTGTTTTTT
CDR3aa: CASSFSRSREKLFF

j_gene: TRBJ2-7
v_gene: TRBV12-3/TRBV12-4
abundance: .
d_gene: .
CDR3nt: TGTGCCAGCAGTTTCTTTAGTACCTACGAGCAGTACTTC
CDR3aa: CASSFFSTYEQYF

j_gene: TRBJ2-5
v_gene: TRBV28
abundance: .
d_gene: .
CDR3nt: TGTGCCAGCAGTCCCCACGGGGAACAAGAGACCCAGTACTTC
CDR3aa: CASSPHGEQETQYF

j_gene: TRBJ2-7
v_gene: TRBV21-1
abundance: .
d_gene: .
CDR3nt: TGTGCCCACCGGAGGCCCAGGACGGGCGAGCAGTACTTC
CDR3aa: CAHRRPRTGEQYF

j_gene: TRBJ2-1
v_gene: TRBV5-1
abundance: .
d_gene: .
CDR3nt: TGCGCCAGCAGCTTCTTCCATCAGGGCAATGAGCAGTTCTTC
CDR3aa: CASSFFHQGNEQFF

j_gene: TRBJ1-2
v_gene: TRBV28
abundance: .
d_gene: .
CDR3nt: TGTGCCAGCAGTTTATTACAGGGAAGCCGCTATGGCTACACCTTC
CDR3aa: CASSLLQGSRYGYTF

j_gene: TRBJ2-7
v_gene: TRBV11-2
abundance: once
d_gene: .
CDR3nt: TGTGCCAGCAGCTTATTGTCGGGCAGGGGAACCTACGAGCAGTACTTC
CDR3aa: CASSLLSGRGTYEQYF

j_gene: TRBJ1-6
v_gene: TRBV7-6
abundance: .
d_gene: .
CDR3nt: TGTGCCAGCAGCTTAGAAAGGGGATCACCCCTCCACTTT
CDR3aa: CASSLERGSPLHF

j_gene: TRBJ1-2
v_gene: TRBV3-1/TRBV3-2
abundance: once
d_gene: .
CDR3nt: TGTGCCAGCAGCCAAGCAACAGGGAGTGGCTACACCTTC
CDR3aa: CASSQATGSGYTF

j_gene: TRBJ1-5
v_gene: TRBV12-3/TRBV12-4
abundance: .
d_gene: .
CDR3nt: TGTGCCAGCAGTCCACACATTAATCAGCCCCAGCATTTT
CDR3aa: CASSPHINQPQHF

j_gene: TRBJ1-2
v_gene: TRBV4-3
abundance: .
d_gene: .
CDR3nt: TGCGCCAGCAGCCAAGATCAGGGAAACTATGGCTACACCTTC
CDR3aa: CASSQDQGNYGYTF

j_gene: TRBJ2-6
v_gene: TRBV9
abundance: .
d_gene: .
CDR3nt: TGTGCCAGCAGCCCCCGCGCTCTGAATCAGGAGGCCAACGTCCTGACTTTC
CDR3aa: CASSPRALNQEANVLTF